Sequencing of this TCR beta chain was carried out in a study of cytomegalovirus exposure and HLA in healthy donors. Study-level information: When 350 to 500 donors were genotyped, over 80% of them were found to fall in the Caucasian-associated ancestry cluster.

Sampled while nominally healthy, donors likely had unrecorded immune exposures. Turning to this clone: As yet, its antigen is unknown.

Findings and limits, study-wide: Association of 16,951 TCR beta sequences with HLA alleles was found at 0.05 false discovery rate in a later analysis. Three CMV-associated chains were confirmed in vitro to be specific for CMV antigens.

The PCR had 60 Vbeta and 13 Jbeta primers. Generated by immunoSEQ multiplex PCR, the TCRdb table keeps only in-frame clones and is missing some. The data contain more than 150,000 clones, 75% to 85% of them seen just once; the ten biggest clones take up around 1.2%. V was cut by 4 bases and J by 3 bases, with 14 bases left in between. Germline V gene data show CDR1 as MNHEY and CDR2 as SMNVEV (reference sequence). The CDR3 covers 15 residues. The rearrangement joins TRBV27 to TRBJ2-3; D gene ambiguous. The source of this sequence is a girl aged 2-9 years in good health and CMV-seropositive. The sample consisted of PBMCs. In DNA form, the CDR3 reads TGTGCCAGCAGTTCTCCCGCTACTTCAACAGATACGCAGTATTTT. Protein sequence: CASSSPATSTDTQYF.